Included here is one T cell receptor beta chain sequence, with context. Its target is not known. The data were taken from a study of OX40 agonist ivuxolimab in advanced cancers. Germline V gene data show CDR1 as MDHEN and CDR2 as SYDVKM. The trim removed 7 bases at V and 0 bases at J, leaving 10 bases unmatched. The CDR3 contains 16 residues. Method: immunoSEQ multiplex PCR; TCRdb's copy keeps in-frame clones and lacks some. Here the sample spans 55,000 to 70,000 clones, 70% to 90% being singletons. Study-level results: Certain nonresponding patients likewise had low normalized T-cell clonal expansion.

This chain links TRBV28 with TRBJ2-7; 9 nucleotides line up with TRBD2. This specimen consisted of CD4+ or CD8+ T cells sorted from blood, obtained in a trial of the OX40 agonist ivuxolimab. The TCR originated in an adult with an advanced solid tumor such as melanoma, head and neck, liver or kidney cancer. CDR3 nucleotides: TGTGCCAGCAAACTAGCGGGTCCCCTTGGCTCCTACGAGCAGTACTTC. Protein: CASKLAGPLGSYEQYF.